This T cell receptor beta chain appears in the sequencing data of a study of regulatory T cells in long-lasting Graves disease. Study-level background: Newly diagnosed Graves' patients had under 3 months of antithyroid drugs. Study outcomes and limitations: Among the persistent patients, 2,741 public clonotypes were shared, more than the approximately 970 shared among new patients. Persistent disease showed a preference for TRBV28, TRBJ1-2 and TRBJ2-5.

Time point of the sample: newly diagnosed GD, antithyroid drugs for less than 3 months. From RNA extracted from PBMCs, the TCR library was made. The peripheral blood volume drawn was around 9.6 milliliters, and it was collected into EDTA tubes. For TCR beta, libraries came from iRepertoire HTBI primers and Arm-PCR of CDR3 regions. TCRdb ran MiXCR on the multiplex PCR reads and lists one entry per CDR3 protein. The sample contains 200,000 to 250,000 distinct CDR3 sequences, 20% of which appear only once. The V and J ends lost 3 bases and 2 bases respectively, with 16 bases between them. This CDR3 contains 16 residues. The germline gives CDR1 SGHVS, CDR2 FQNEAQ. Worth noting for this clonotype: Its antigen is unknown.

This TCR was recovered from a female donor with Graves disease. The rearrangement uses TRBV7-8 and TRBJ2-5, with TRBD2 as a possible D gene (7 bases). This sample comprised peripheral blood mononuclear cells (PBMCs), obtained at new diagnosis, from a patient treated with antithyroid drugs. The CDR3 DNA sequence: TGTGCCAGCAGCTTTTCGGGTGGGGGGGCTCAAGAGACCCAGTACTTC. Amino acids: CASSFSGGGAQETQYF. The complete variable domain, with remaining parts taken from reference TRBV7-8 and TRBJ2-5, reads GAGVSQSPRYKVAKRGQDVALRCDPISGHVSLFWYQQALGQGPEFLTYFQNEAQLDKSGLPSDRFFAERPEGSVSTLKIQRTQQEDSAVYLCASSFSGGGAQETQYFGPGTRLLVL.